This is a list of T cell receptor beta chains from one sample in a study of blood T cell repertoires in COVID-19. The repertoire was sequenced with immunoSEQ multiplex PCR; TCRdb's copy has only in-frame clones and lacks some. Of around 320,000 clones in the sample, approximately 86% were seen once. The specimen was peripheral blood. The receptor set was obtained from a man between 18 and 29 years old with active or convalescent COVID-19. Each CDR3 is given with its conserved first and last residue.

v_gene: TRBV6-2/TRBV6-3; CDR3aa: CASSFLTRTTNTGELFF
v_gene: TRBV29-1; CDR3aa: CSAIVTGIRKGTGNTIYF
v_gene: TRBV24-1; CDR3aa: CATRPPGSYNEQFF
v_gene: TRBV27; CDR3aa: CASSPDFFYGYTF
v_gene: TRBV7-9; CDR3aa: CASSLVISGGTYEQYF
v_gene: TRBV7-9; CDR3aa: CASSPRESGGYNEQFF
v_gene: TRBV7-9; CDR3aa: CASSFRGEQYF
v_gene: TRBV15; CDR3aa: CATSRGDLTGNYGYTF
v_gene: TRBV28; CDR3aa: CASSFIMGPPGGTEAFF
v_gene: TRBV12-5; CDR3aa: CASGLYTGDTGELFF
v_gene: TRBV2; CDR3aa: CATKTGNYGYTF
v_gene: TRBV2; CDR3aa: CASSVTENTEAFF
v_gene: TRBV7-2; CDR3aa: CASTAGGLQPQHF
v_gene: TRBV7-3; CDR3aa: CASSLLAGFFADTQYF
v_gene: TRBV15; CDR3aa: CATSRWPLAEYNEQFF